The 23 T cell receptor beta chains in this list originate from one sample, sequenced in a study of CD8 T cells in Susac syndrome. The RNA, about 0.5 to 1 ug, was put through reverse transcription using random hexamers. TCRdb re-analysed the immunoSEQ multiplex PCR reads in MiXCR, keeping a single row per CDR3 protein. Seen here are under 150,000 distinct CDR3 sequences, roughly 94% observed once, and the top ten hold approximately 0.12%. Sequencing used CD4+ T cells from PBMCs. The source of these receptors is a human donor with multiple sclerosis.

CDR3 sequence: CASSLRTGSNYGYTF. In nucleotides, the CDR3 is TGTGCCAGCAGCTTACGGACAGGGTCTAACTATGGCTACACCTTC. The gene calls are TRBV7-2 and TRBJ1-2; 8 nucleotides line up with TRBD1. V was pared by 2 bases and J by 0 bases, with 2 bases of the junction left unmatched. Germline CDR1 SGHTA, CDR2 FQGNSA. The CDR3 is 15 amino acids.

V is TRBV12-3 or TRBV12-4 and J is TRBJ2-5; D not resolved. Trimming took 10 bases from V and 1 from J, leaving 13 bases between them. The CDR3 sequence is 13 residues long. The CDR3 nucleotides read TGTGCCACTTCGAGGACCTTCCAAGAGACCCAGTACTTC. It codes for CATSRTFQETQYF.

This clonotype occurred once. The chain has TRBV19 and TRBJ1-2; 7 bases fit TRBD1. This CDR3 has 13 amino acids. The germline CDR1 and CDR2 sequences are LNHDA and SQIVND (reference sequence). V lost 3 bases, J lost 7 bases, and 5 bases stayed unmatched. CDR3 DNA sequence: TGTGCCAGTAGTATTTCCCGACAGGGTGGCTACACCTTC. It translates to CASSISRQGGYTF.

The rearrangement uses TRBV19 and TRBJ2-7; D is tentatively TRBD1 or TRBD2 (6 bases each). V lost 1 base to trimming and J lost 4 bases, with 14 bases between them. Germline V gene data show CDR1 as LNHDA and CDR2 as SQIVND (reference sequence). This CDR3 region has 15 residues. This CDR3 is CASSIVGGAYYEQYF. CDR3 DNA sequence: TGTGCCAGTAGTATAGTGGGGGGCGCGTATTACGAGCAGTACTTC.

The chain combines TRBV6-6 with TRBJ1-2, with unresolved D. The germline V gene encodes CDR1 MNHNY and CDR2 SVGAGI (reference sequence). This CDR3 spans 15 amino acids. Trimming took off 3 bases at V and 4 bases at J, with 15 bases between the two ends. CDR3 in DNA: TGTGCCAGCAGTTATCGAGGGAGCCCTTCCTATGGCTACACCTTC. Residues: CASSYRGSPSYGYTF.

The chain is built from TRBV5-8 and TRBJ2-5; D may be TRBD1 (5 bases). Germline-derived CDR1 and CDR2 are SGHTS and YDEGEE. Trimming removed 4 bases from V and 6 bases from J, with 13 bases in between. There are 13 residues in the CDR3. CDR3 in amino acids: CASSPGFGQTQYF. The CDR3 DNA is TGTGCCAGCAGCCCAGGGTTTGGACAGACCCAGTACTTC.

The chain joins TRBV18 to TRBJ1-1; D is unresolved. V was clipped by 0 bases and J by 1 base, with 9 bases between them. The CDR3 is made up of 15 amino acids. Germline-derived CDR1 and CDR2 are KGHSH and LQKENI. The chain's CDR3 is CASSPPGGGNTEAFF. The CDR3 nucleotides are TGTGCCAGCTCACCACCCGGTGGCGGGAACACTGAAGCTTTCTTT.

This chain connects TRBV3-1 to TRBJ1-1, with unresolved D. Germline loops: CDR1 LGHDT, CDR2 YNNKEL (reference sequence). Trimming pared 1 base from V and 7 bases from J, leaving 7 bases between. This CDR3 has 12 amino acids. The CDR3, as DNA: TGTGCCAGCAGCCAAGGACGGGTTGAAGCTTTCTTT. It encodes CASSQGRVEAFF.

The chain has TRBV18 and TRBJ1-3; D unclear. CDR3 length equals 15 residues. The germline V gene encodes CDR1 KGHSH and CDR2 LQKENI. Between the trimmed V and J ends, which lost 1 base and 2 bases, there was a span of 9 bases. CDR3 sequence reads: CASSPHEIPGNTIYF. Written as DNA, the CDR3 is TGTGCCAGCTCACCACATGAGATTCCTGGAAACACCATATATTTT. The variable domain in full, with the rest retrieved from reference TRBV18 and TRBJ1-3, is NAGVMQNPRHLVRRRGQEARLRCSPMKGHSHVYWYRQLPEEGLKFMVYLQKENIIDESGMPKERFSAEFPKEGPSILRIQQVVRGDSAAYFCASSPHEIPGNTIYFGEGSWLTVV.

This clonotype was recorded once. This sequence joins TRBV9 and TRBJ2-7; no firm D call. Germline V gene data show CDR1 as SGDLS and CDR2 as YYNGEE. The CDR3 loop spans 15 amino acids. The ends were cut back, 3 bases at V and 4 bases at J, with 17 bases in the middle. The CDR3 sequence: CASSGVGPLAYEQYF. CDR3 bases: TGTGCCAGCAGCGGGGTCGGGCCACTCGCTTACGAGCAGTACTTC.

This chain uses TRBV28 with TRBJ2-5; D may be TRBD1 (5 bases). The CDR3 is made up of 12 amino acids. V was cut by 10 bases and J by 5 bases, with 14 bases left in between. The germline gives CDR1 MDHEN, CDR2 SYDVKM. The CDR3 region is CATKKGKETQYF. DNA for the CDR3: TGTGCCACAAAAAAGGGGAAGGAGACCCAGTACTTC.

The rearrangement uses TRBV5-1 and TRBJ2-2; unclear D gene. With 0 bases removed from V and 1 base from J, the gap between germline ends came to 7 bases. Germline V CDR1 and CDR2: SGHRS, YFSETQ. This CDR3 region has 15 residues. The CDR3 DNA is TGCGCCAGCAGCTTGGTCCCGGGGAACACCGGGGAGCTGTTTTTT. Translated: CASSLVPGNTGELFF.

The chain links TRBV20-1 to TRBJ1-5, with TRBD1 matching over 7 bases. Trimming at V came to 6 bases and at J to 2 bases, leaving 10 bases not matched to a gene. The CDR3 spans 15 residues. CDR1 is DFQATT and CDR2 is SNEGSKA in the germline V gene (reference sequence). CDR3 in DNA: TGCAGTGCCCTACAGGGGCAAGGGGGCAATCAGCCCCAGCATTTT. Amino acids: CSALQGQGGNQPQHF.

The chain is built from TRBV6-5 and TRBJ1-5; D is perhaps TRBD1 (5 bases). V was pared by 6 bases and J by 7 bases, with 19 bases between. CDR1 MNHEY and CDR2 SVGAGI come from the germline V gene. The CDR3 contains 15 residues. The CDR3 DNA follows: TGTGCCAGCAGCCCCGGGGGGACGGGAGTACAGCCCCAGCATTTT. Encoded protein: CASSPGGTGVQPQHF.

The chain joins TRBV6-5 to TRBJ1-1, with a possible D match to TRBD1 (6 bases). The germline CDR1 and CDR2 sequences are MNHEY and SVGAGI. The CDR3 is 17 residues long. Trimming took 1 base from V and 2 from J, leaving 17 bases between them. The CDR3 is CASSYLTGQKRNTEAFF. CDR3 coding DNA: TGTGCCAGCAGTTACTTAACCGGACAGAAACGAAACACTGAAGCTTTCTTT.

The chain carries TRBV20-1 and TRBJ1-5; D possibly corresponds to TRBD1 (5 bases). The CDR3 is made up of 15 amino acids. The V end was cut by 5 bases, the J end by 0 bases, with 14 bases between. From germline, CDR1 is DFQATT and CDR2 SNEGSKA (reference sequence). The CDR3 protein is CSAGEGAYSNQPQHF. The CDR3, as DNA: TGCAGTGCTGGGGAAGGGGCTTATAGCAATCAGCCCCAGCATTTT.

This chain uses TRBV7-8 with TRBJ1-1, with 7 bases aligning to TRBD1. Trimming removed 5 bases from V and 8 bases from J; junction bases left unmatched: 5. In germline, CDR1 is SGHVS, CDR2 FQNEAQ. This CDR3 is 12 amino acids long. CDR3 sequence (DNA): TGTGCCAGCAGCCTCGGGACAGCCGAAGCTTTCTTT. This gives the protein CASSLGTAEAFF. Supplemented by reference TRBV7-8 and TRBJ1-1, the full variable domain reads GAGVSQSPRYKVAKRGQDVALRCDPISGHVSLFWYQQALGQGPEFLTYFQNEAQLDKSGLPSDRFFAERPEGSVSTLKIQRTQQEDSAVYLCASSLGTAEAFFGQGTRLTVV.

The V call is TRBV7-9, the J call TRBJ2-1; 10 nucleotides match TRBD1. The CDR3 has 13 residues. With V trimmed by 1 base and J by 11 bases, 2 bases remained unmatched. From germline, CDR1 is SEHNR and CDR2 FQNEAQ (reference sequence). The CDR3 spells CASSLEGQGKQFF. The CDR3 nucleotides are TGTGCCAGCAGCTTAGAGGGACAGGGGAAGCAGTTCTTC.

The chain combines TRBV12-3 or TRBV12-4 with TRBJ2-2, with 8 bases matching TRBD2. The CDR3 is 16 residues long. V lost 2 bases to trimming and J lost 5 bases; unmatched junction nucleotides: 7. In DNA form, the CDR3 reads TGTGCCAGCAGTTTAAGCCCGGGACTAGGGACCGGGGAGCTGTTTTTT. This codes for CASSLSPGLGTGELFF.

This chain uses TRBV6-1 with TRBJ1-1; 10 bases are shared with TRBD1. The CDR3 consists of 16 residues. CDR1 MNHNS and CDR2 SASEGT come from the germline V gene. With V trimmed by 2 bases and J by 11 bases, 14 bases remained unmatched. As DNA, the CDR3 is TGTGCCAGCAGTGAATCCCTTTCCCGGGACAGGGGTGAGGCTTTCTTT. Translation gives CASSESLSRDRGEAFF.

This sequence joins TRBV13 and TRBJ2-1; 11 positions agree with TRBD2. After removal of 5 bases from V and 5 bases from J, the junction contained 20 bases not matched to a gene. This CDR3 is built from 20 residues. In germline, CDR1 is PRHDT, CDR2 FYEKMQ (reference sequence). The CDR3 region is CASSPHGTSGSWLLDNEQFF. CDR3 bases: TGTGCCAGCAGCCCCCACGGTACTAGCGGGAGTTGGTTGTTGGACAATGAGCAGTTCTTC.

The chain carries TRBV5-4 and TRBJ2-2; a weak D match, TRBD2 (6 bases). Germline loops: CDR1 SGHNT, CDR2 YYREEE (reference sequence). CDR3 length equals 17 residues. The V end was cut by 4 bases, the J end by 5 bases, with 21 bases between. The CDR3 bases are TGTGCCAGCAGCCCCTTTGCCCCGGGGGTTGGTACCGGGGAGCTGTTTTTT. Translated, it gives CASSPFAPGVGTGELFF.

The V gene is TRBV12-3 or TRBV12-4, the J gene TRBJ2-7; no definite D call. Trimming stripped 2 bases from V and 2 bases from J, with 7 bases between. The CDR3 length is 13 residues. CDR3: CASSLQVAYEQYF. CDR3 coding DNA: TGTGCCAGCAGTTTACAGGTGGCCTACGAGCAGTACTTC.